This TCR beta chain was sequenced in a study of control samples from healthy donors and cancer patients. Assay used: immunoSEQ multiplex PCR; TCRdb lists only in-frame clones, some missing. The sample consists of about 150,000 clones, about nine tenths of them appearing once. The sample was blood. The receptor's source is a man younger than 45 in good health.

The CDR3 sequence is CSTRRGNTEAFF. DNA for the CDR3: TGCAGCACCCGCAGGGGGAACACTGAAGCTTTCTTT. V is TRBV29-1 and J is TRBJ1-1, with D possibly being TRBD1 (6 bases). CDR1 SQVTM and CDR2 ANQGSEA come from the germline V gene. Trimming shortened V by 8 bases and J by 1 base, and 11 bases separated the two germline ends. The CDR3 is made up of 12 amino acids.